This T cell receptor (beta chain) originates from a study of cytomegalovirus exposure and HLA in healthy donors. At the level of the study: Unique TCRs numbering roughly 85 million, obtained from HLA-typed donors, made up an early data release.

It was with 60 Vbeta and 13 Jbeta primers that the PCR ran. Data came from immunoSEQ multiplex PCR; TCRdb stores just in-frame clones and leaves some out. This table has 100,000 to 150,000 clones, roughly 70% appearing once. Donors counted as nominally healthy when sampled, yet unrecorded immune exposures were likely. Study-level findings and limits: When a later analysis was performed, an Asian-associated ancestry cluster reportedly had fewer N-insertions than the roughly 700-donor mean.

CDR3 length: 14 residues. Germline CDR1 is SGHNT and CDR2 is YENEEA. V lost 1 base, J lost 6 bases, and 9 bases lay in between. About this clone itself: The antigen remains unidentified.

Sequencing was carried out using PBMCs. This chain connects TRBV11-3 to TRBJ2-2; D is undetermined. This clonotype was obtained from a woman aged 40 to 50 in good health and CMV-seropositive. The CDR3 DNA sequence: TGTGCCAGCAGCTTAGGAGGTTCCCCCGGGGAGCTGTTTTTT. Residues: CASSLGGSPGELFF. Complete variable domain (other parts from reference TRBV11-3 and TRBJ2-2): EAGVVQSPRYKIIEKKQPVAFWCNPISGHNTLYWYLQNLGQGPELLIRYENEEAVDDSQLPKDRFSAERLKGVDSTLKIQPAELGDSAVYLCASSLGGSPGELFFGEGSRLTVL.